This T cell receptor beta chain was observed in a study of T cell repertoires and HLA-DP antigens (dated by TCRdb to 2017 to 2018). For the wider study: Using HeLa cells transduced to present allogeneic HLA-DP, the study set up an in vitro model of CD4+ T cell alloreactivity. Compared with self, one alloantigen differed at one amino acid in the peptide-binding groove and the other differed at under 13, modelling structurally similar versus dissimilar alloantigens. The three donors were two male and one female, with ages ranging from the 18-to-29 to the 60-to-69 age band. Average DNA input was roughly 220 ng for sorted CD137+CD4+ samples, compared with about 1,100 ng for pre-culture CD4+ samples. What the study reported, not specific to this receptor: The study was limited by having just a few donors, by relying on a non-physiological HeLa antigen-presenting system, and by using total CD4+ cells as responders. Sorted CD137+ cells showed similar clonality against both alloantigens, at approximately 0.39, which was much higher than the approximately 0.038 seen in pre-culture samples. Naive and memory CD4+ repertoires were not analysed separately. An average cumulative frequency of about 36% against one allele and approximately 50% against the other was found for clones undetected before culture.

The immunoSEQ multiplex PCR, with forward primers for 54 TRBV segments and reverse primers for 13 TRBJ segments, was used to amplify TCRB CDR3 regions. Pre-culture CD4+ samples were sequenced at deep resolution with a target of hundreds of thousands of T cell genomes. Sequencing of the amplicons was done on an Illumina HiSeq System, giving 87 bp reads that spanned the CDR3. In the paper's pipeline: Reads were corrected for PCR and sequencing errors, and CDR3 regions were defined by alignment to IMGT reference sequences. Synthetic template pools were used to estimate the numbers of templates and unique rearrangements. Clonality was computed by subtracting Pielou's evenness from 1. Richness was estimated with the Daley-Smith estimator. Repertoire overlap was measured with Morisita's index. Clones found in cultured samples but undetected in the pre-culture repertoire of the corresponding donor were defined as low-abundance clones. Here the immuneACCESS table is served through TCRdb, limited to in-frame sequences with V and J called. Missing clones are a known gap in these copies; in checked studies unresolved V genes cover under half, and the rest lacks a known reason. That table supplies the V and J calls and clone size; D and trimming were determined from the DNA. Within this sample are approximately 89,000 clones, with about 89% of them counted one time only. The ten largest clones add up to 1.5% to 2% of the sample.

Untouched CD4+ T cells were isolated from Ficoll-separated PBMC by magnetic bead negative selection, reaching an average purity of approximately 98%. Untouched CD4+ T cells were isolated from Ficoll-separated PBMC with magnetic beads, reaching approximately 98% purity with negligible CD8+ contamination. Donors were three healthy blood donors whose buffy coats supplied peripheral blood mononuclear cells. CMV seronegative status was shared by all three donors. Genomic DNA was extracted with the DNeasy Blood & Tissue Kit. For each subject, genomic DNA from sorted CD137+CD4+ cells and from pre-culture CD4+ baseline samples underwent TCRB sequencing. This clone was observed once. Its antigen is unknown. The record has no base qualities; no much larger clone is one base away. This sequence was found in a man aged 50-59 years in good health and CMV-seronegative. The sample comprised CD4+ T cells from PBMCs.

The base sequence is TGTGCCAGCAGCCTTTGGACTAGCGGGGGGAAAGAGACCCAGTACTTC. Its protein product is CASSLWTSGGKETQYF. The sequence is built from TRBV5-8 and TRBJ2-5; 14 of the junction bases match TRBD2. The CDR3 has 16 amino acids, counting the end cysteine and phenylalanine. This entry keeps only the CDR3 DNA: 48 bases, framed from base 1. V loses 4 bases at its end and J loses 3 bases; junction bases beyond the gene matches: 5. Based on the germline V gene, the CDR1 and CDR2 sequences are SGHTS and YDEGEE.